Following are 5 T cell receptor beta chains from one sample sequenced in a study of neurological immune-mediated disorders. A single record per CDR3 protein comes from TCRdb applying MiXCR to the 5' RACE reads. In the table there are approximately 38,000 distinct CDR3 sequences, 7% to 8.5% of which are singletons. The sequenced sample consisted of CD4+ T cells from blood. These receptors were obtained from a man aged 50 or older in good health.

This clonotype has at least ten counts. The chain's CDR3 is CASSQGQGGNQPQHF. The CDR3 bases are TGTGCCAGCAGCCAAGGACAGGGCGGCAATCAGCCCCAGCATTTT. This rearrangement joins TRBV7-8 to TRBJ1-5; 8 bases match TRBD1. The germline gives CDR1 SGHVS, CDR2 FQNEAQ. The J segment lost 2 bases and the V segment lost 5 bases, leaving 5 bases of the junction unmatched. This CDR3 comprises 15 residues.

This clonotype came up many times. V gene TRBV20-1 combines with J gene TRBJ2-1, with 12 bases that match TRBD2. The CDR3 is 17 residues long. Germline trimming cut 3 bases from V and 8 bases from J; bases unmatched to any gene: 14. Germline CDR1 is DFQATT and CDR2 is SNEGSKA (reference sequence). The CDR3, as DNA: TGCAGTGCTAGTAGTAAAGGACTAGCGGGACGAGGGGATGAGCAGTTCTTC. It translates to CSASSKGLAGRGDEQFF.

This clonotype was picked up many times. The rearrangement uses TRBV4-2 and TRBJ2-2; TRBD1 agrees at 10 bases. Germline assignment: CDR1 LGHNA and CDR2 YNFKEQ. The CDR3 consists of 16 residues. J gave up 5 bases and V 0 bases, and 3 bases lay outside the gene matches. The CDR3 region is CASSQEGTGVTGELFF. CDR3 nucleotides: TGTGCCAGCAGCCAAGAAGGGACAGGGGTTACCGGGGAGCTGTTTTTT.

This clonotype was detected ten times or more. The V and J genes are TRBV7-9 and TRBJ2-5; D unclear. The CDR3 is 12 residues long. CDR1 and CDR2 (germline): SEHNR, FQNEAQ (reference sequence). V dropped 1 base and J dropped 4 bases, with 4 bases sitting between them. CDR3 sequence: CASSLERETQYF. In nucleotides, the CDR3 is TGTGCCAGCAGCTTAGAACGAGAGACCCAGTACTTC.

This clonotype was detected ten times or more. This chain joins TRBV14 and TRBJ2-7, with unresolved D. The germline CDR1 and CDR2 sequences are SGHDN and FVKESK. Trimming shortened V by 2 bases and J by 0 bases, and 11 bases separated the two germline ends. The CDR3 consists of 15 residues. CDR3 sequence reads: CASSQRTVSSYEQYF. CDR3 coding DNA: TGTGCCAGCAGCCAACGCACGGTCAGCTCCTACGAGCAGTACTTC.